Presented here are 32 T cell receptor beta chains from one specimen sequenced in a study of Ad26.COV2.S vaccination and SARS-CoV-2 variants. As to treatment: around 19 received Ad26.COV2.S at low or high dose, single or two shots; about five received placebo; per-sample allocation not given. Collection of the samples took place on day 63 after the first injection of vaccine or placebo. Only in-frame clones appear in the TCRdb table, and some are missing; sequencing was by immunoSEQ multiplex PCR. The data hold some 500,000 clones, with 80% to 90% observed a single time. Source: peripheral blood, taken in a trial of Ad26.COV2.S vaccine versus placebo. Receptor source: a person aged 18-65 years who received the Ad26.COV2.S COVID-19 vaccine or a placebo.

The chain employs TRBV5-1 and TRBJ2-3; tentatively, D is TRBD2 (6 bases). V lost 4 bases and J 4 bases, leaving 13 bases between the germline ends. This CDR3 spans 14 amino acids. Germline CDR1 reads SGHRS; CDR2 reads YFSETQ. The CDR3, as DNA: TGCGCCAGCAGCCCGGACGGACTATCAGATACGCAGTATTTT. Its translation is CASSPDGLSDTQYF.

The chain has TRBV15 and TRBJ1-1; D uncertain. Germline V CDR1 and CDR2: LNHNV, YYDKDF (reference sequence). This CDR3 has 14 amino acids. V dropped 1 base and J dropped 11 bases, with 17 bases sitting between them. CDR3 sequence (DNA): TGTGCCACCAGCAGAGGGCCAGATAGCGTTGGGGCTTTCTTT. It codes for CATSRGPDSVGAFF.

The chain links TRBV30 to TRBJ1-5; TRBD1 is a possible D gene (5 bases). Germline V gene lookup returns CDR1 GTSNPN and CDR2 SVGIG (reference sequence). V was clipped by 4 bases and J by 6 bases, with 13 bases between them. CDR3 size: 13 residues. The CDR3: CAWTGRRGQPQHF. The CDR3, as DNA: TGTGCCTGGACGGGGCGTAGGGGTCAGCCCCAGCATTTT.

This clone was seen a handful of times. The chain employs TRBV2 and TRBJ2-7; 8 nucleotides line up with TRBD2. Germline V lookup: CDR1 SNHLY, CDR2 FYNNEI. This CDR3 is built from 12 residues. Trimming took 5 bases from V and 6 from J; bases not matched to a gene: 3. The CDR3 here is CASSSGSPEQYV. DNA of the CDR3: TGTGCCAGCAGTAGCGGGAGTCCCGAGCAGTACGTC.

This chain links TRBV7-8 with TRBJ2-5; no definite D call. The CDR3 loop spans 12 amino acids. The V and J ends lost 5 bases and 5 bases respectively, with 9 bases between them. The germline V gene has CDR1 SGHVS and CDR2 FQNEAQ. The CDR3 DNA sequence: TGTGCCAGCAGCCTCAGTGGGGAGACCCAGTACTTC. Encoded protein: CASSLSGETQYF.

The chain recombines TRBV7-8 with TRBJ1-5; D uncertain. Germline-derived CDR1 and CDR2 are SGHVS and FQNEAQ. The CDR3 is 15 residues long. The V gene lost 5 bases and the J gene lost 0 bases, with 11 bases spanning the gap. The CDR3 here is CASSRSGDSNQPQHF. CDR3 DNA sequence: TGTGCCAGCAGCAGAAGTGGGGATAGCAATCAGCCCCAGCATTTT.

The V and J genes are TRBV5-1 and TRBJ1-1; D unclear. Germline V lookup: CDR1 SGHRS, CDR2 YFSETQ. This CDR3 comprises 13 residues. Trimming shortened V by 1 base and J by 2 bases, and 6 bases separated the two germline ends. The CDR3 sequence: CASSLLINTEAFF. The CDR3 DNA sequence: TGCGCCAGCAGCTTGTTAATTAACACTGAAGCTTTCTTT.

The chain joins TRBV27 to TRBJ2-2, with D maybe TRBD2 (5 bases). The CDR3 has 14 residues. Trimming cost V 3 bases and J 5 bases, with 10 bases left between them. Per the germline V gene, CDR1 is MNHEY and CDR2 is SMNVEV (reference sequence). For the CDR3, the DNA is TGTGCCAGCAGTTTGTCGGGATGGACCGGGGAGCTGTTTTTT. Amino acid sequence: CASSLSGWTGELFF.

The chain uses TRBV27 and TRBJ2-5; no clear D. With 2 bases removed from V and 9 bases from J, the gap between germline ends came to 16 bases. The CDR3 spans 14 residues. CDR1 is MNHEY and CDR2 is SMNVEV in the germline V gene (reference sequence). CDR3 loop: CASSLVRPPGAQYF. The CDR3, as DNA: TGTGCCAGCAGTTTAGTCCGGCCTCCTGGGGCCCAGTACTTC.

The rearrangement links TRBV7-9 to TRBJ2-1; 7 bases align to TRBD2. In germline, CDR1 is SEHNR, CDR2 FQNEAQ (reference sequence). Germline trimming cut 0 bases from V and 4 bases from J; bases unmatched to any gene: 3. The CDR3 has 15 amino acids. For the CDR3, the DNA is TGTGCCAGCAGCTTAGCGGGAGGGCTGTACAATGAGCAGTTCTTC. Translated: CASSLAGGLYNEQFF.

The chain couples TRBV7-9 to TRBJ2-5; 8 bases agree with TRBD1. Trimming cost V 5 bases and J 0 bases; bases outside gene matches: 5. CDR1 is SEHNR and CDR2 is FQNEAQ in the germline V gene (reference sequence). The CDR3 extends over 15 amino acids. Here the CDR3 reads CASSPGQEYQETQYF. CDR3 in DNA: TGTGCCAGCAGCCCGGGACAGGAGTACCAAGAGACCCAGTACTTC.

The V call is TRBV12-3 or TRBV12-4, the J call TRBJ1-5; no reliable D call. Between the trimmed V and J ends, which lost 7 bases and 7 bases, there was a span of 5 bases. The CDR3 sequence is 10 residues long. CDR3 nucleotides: TGTGCCAGCATCGGGCAGCCCCAGCATTTT. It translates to CASIGQPQHF.

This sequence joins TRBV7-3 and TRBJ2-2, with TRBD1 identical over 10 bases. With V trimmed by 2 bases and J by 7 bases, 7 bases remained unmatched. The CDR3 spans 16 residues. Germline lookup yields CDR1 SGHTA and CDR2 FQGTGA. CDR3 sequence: CASSLWRQGASGELFF. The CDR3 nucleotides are TGTGCCAGCAGCTTATGGAGACAGGGGGCGAGCGGGGAGCTGTTTTTT.

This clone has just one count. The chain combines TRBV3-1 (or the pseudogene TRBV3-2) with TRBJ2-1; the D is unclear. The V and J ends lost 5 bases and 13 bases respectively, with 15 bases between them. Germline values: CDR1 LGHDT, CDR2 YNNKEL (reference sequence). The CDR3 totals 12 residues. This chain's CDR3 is CASSAPALNQFF. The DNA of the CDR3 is TGTGCCAGCAGCGCCCCCGCCCTTAACCAGTTCTTC.

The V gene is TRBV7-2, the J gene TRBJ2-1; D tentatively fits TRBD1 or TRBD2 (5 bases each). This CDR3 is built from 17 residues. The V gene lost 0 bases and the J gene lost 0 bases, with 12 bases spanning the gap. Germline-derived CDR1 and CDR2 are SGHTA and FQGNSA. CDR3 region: CASSLAGTESSYNEQFF. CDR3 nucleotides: TGTGCCAGCAGCTTAGCCGGGACGGAGAGCTCCTACAATGAGCAGTTCTTC.

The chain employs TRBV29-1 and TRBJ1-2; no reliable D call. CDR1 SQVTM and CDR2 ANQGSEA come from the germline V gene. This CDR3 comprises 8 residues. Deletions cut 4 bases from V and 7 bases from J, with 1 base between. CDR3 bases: TGCAGCGTTGGTGGCTACACCTTC. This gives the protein CSVGGYTF.

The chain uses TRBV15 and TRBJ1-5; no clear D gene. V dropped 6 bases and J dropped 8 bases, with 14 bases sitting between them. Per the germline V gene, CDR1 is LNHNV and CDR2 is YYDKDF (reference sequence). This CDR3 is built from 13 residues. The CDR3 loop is CATSGPSEEPQHF. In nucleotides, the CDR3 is TGTGCCACCAGTGGACCGTCGGAGGAGCCCCAGCATTTT.

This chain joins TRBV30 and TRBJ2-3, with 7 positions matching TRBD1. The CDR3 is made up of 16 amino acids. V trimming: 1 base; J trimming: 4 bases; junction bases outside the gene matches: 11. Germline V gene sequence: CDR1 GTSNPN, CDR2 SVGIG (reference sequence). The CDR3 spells CAWSDYPFGTADTQYF. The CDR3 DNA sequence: TGTGCCTGGAGTGATTATCCATTTGGGACAGCAGATACGCAGTATTTT.

CDR3 sequence: CAARGGTGELFF. CDR3 nucleotides: TGCGCCGCCCGAGGGGGCACCGGGGAGCTGTTTTTT. V and J are TRBV23-1 and TRBJ2-2, with TRBD1 as a possible D gene (6 bases). TRBV23-1 is an ORF, with its function uncertain. Trimming took 11 bases from V and 4 from J, leaving 11 bases between them. The CDR3 is 12 amino acids.

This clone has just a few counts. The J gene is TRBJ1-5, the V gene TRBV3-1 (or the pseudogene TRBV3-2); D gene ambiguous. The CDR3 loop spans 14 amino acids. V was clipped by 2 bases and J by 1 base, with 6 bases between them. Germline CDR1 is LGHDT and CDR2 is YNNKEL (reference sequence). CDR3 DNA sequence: TGTGCCAGCAGCCAAAGGGAGAGCAATCAGCCCCAGCATTTT. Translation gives CASSQRESNQPQHF.

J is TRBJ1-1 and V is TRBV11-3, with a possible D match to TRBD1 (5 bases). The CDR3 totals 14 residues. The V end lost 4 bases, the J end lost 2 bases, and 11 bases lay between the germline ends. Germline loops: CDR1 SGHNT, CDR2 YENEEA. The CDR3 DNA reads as TGTGCCAGCAGCTGGGGACCGTTTAACACTGAAGCTTTCTTT. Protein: CASSWGPFNTEAFF.

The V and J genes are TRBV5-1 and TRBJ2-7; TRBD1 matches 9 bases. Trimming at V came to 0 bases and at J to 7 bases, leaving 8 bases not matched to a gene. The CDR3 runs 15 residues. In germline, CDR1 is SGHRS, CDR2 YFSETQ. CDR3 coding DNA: TGCGCCAGCAGCTTGGTGGCACAGGGGGCGGGAGAGCAGTACTTC. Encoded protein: CASSLVAQGAGEQYF.

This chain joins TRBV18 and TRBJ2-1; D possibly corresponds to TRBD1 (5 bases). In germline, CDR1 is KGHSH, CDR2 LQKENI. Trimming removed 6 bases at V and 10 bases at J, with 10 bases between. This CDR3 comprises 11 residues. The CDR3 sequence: CASSYSGEQFF. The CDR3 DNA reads TGTGCCAGCTCCTACTCAGGGGAGCAGTTCTTC.

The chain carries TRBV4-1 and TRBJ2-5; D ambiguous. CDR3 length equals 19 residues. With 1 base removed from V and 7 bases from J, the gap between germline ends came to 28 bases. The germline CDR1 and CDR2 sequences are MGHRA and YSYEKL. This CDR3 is CASSQVGFGSDRASGTQYF. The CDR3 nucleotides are TGCGCCAGCAGCCAAGTAGGATTTGGCTCGGACCGTGCCTCCGGGACCCAGTACTTC.

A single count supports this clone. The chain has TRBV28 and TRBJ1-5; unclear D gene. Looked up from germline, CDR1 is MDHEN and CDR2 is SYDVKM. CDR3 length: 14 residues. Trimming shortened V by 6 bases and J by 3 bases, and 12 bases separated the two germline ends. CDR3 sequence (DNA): TGTGCCAGCAGGTCTGACCGCTCCAATCAGCCCCAGCATTTT. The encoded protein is CASRSDRSNQPQHF. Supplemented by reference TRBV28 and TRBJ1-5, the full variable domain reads DVKVTQSSRYLVKRTGEKVFLECVQDMDHENMFWYRQDPGLGLRLIYFSYDVKMKEKGDIPEGYSVSREKKERFSLILESASTNQTSMYLCASRSDRSNQPQHFGDGTRLSIL.

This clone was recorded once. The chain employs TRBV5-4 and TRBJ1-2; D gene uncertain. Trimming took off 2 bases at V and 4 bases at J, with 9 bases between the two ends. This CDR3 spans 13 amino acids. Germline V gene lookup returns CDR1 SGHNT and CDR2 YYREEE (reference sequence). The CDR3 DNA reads TGTGCCAGCAGCTTAGGAACAGCCTATGGCTACACCTTC. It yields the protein CASSLGTAYGYTF.

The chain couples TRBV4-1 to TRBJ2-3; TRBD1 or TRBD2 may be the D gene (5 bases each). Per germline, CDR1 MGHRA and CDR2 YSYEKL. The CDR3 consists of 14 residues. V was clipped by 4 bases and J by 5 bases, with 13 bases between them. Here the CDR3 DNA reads TGCGCCAGCAGCCGCGAGCCAGGGAGAGATACGCAGTATTTT. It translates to CASSREPGRDTQYF.

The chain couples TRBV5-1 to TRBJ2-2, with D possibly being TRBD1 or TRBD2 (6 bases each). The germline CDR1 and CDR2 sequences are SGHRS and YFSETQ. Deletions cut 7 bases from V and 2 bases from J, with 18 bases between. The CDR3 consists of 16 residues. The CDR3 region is CASGAPRGPNTGELFF. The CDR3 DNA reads TGCGCCAGCGGGGCCCCCCGGGGGCCAAACACCGGGGAGCTGTTTTTT.

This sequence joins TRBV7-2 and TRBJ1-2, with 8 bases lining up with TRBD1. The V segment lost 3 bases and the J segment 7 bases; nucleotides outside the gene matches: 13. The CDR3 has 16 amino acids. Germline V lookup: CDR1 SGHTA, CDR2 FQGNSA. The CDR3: CASSFFLAGGEAGYTF. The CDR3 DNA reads TGTGCCAGCAGCTTTTTTTTGGCAGGGGGCGAAGCTGGCTACACCTTC.

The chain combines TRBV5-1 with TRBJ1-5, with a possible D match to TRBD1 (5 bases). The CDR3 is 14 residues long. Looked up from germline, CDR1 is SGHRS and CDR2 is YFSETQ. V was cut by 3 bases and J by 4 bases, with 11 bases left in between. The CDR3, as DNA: TGCGCCAGCAGCTGGGGACTTGGGAATCAGCCCCAGCATTTT. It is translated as CASSWGLGNQPQHF.

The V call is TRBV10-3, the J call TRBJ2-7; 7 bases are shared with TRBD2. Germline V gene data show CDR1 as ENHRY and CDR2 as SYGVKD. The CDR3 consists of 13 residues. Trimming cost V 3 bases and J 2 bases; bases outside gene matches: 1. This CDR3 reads CAISERGAYEQYF. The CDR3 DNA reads TGTGCCATCAGTGAACGGGGGGCCTACGAGCAGTACTTC.

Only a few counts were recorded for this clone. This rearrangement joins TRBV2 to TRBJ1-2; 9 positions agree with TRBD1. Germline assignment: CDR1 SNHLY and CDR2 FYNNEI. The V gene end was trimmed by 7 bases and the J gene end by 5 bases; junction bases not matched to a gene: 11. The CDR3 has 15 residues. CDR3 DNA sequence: TGTGCCAGCATCCGAGAGGGGACAGGGATATATGGCTACACCTTC. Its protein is CASIREGTGIYGYTF.